This T cell receptor beta chain was sequenced during a study of cytomegalovirus exposure and HLA in healthy donors (dated by TCRdb to 2017 to 2019). About the study as a whole: An earlier analysis of approximately 600 of the donors reported roughly 300 Gb of sequence data and roughly 110 million unique TCR beta sequences from about 180 million T cells. An early release that covered about 640 HLA-typed donors contained about 290 gigabases of sequencing data and about 84 million unique TCR sequences. Of the roughly 410 genotyped donors, over 80% were placed in the genetic ancestry cluster associated with self-reported Caucasian donors. The study aimed to test whether cataloging public T cell receptors could reveal signatures of past pathogen exposure. The study profiled the T cell repertoires of around 700 subjects by immunosequencing and related them to cytomegalovirus serostatus. Besides the first cohort of 666 subjects, a separate validation cohort made up of roughly 130 different subjects was used. The study combined high-throughput TCR immunosequencing, statistical association of individual TCRs with disease status, and machine learning to predict cytomegalovirus infection status. In a later analysis, previously published TCR beta repertoires from 666 donors were re-analyzed and high-resolution HLA genotyping was added so that TCR occurrence patterns could be studied. Rather than using new phenotypic data, the later analysis identified candidate immune exposures from TCR beta sequences and from how often those sequences occurred across donors. An earlier analysis of around 580 of the donors used high-throughput TCR beta sequencing to judge whether each TCR beta V gene segment behaved as functional or pseudogenic. Donor age, sex, ethnicity and CMV serostatus were collected together with the repertoire data. In a later genetic analysis, genome-wide SNP genotypes for about 55% of the roughly 700 donors were used, and that subset was treated as a discovery cohort. Every repertoire in the discovery cohort had been generated on one and the same sequencing platform. Both class I and class II loci were covered by HLA typing, at four-digit resolution. Typing coverage varied by locus: roughly 629-640 donors for A, B, C, DRB1 and DQB1; approximately 560 for DQA1; around 610 for DPA1; around 450 for DPB1. Four to six DR-DQ haplotypes were handled as single units for association and clustering, since linkage in the cohort was strong. Across 300 to 500 genotyped donors of the cohort, an average of approximately 220,000 unique TCR beta nucleotide sequences per donor were sequenced, and about a sixth of those sequences were non-productive. The study at large found these results: In a later analysis, HLA-associated TCR beta chains were found to be more clonally expanded and to have lower generation probabilities than equally common non-associated chains. A further reported finding was that TCR beta sequences accurately predicted the HLA-A and HLA-B alleles for most subjects in the first cohort. A total of 150 to 200 TCR beta chains were listed by the study as associated with cytomegalovirus. An association between a missense DCLRE1C variant and V-gene and J-gene trimming of TCR beta chains was found in a later genetic analysis and replicated in an independent cohort. The authors suggested that the approach could potentially be extended to other disease states and immunological phenotypes. A few of the identified cytomegalovirus-associated TCR beta chains were confirmed in vitro to be specific for cytomegalovirus antigens. A later analysis found that TCR association rates varied across HLA loci, with DRB1 alleles showing the most associated TCRs and HLA-C alleles the fewest. A group of highly shared sequence variants was considered likely to be a technical artifact of the sequencing pipeline. For the cohort, immune exposure information was limited to CMV serostatus. The classifier was reported to diagnose cytomegalovirus status with high specificity and sensitivity in both the original and validation cohorts. According to a later genetic analysis, donors in an Asian-associated ancestry cluster had fewer N-insertions in productive TCRs than the approximately 710-donor mean. Most TCR sequences were seen in very few donors, while some public TCRs were found in many individuals. According to a later analysis, most CMV-associated TCR beta chains appeared to be HLA-restricted, and the HLA associations seemed to be driven largely by CMV exposure. The cohort was sequenced for TCR beta chains only, and without alpha or paired-chain data the features that could be detected were limited. A later analysis associated about 17,000 TCR beta sequences with specific HLA alleles at a false discovery rate of 0.05. Because HLA typing was unavailable for some donors at each locus, only the typed subset was used in association tests. An earlier analysis of approximately 530 of the donors showed that most TCR beta V segments appeared in productive rearrangements either about 87% or about 30% of the time, which broadly matched IMGT annotations. When HLA alleles, especially DR and DQ, strongly co-occurred, attributing TCR associations to individual alleles was difficult. Linkage disequilibrium might explain the correlated functional status among segregating V segments, but an unknown experimental factor could not be excluded. Roughly uniform sequencing depth across donors was assumed in presence/absence analyses, although this assumption may not hold. A later analysis reported that several top co-occurrence clusters appeared linked to parvovirus B19, influenza, CMV and Epstein-Barr virus. Because counts were too low, about 15 rarely observed V segments, including chromosome 9 orphons, were left out of the earlier analysis of over 550 of the donors. Some IMGT-functional V segments, including TRBV6-2 and TRBV6-3, could not be distinguished by the 87-base-pair reads and were therefore excluded.

Remarks on this clone: It lacks a known antigen. Per-base quality was not reported, and no clone a single base away is much larger than it.

Receptors were amplified or captured by the immunoSEQ multiplex PCR assay. The multiplex PCR relied on a mix of 60 forward primers for TCR Vbeta segments and 13 reverse primers for TCR Jbeta segments. Amplification of the CDR3 region of rearranged TCR beta genes was performed with a multiplex PCR assay on genomic DNA. On the Illumina HiSeq System, the amplified TCR beta libraries were sequenced as 87-base-pair reads. The authors processed their data as follows. Across the roughly 600 repertoires, a later analysis counted 60 million to 90 million unique TCR beta chains, 9 million to 14 million of which were shared by at least two donors. Raw reads were error-corrected and collapsed into unique sequences with a nearest-neighbor algorithm that merged closely related sequences to remove PCR and sequencing errors. V, D and J gene segments were assigned by aligning CDR3 sequences to IMGT reference sequences. Each retained sequence needed at least a six-nucleotide match to both a V gene segment and a J gene segment. Rearrangements were called productive when the CDR3 lacked stop codons and stayed in frame with V and J; all others were non-productive. CDR3 was defined by IMGT convention, running from the second conserved V-encoded cysteine to the conserved J-encoded phenylalanine. The earlier analysis of 587 of the donors excluded sequences that lacked an unambiguous match to a single V gene segment. In an earlier analysis of 450 to 750 of the donors, a V segment was called functional when productive rearrangements were above 56.7%, and segregating when the standard deviation between donors exceeded 5%. To diagnose cytomegalovirus status from the catalog of TCR beta chain sequences, a statistical classification framework was built. A later analysis assigned V and J genes by comparing TCR nucleotide sequences with IMGT/GENE-DB human TR gene sequences. The TCRdist pipeline was used in a later analysis to assign CDR3 sequences and most-parsimonious VDJ recombination scenarios. A later analysis defined each TCR beta chain by its CDR3 amino acid sequence plus V-gene family, and excluded reads lacking a unique V-gene family. As a way to deal with suspected cross-contamination and a sequencing artifact, a later analysis dropped nearly 600 nucleotide sequences that were highly shared and had low generation probability. In a later analysis, a clonal expansion index was calculated for each public chain from normalized within-repertoire ranks of inferred template counts. In a later analysis, generation probabilities were computed using a VDJ recombination model fitted to out-of-frame rearrangements, and the results were checked against IGoR. In a later analysis, TCR-TCR, TCR-HLA and TCR-CMV co-occurrence was scored with hypergeometric tests, and a repertoire-size bias correction was applied to TCR pairs. To estimate false discovery rates, a later analysis permuted the HLA or CMV assignments 20 times. A later analysis grouped co-occurring TCRs with DBSCAN, adding TCRdist sequence similarity when clustering within HLA-allele-positive subsets. Repertoires with fewer than 30,000 or more than 120,000 public chains, plus five repertoires with anomalous nucleotide sharing, were excluded from co-occurrence clustering. The source is immuneACCESS, and TCRdb retained only in-frame sequences with V and J called. Part of the clones is not carried over; for the studies checked, unresolved V genes explain less than half of this, and the remainder is unexplained. V and J calls and clone size follow that table, whereas D and trimming were derived from the DNA. The sample yields around 200,000 clones; roughly 79% were counted once. About 1.9% of the sample is held by the ten biggest clonotypes.

The cohort consisted of fewer than 700 healthy bone marrow donors. All cohort members were sampled while nominally healthy, although unrecorded immune exposures were likely present. The donor was CMV seropositive and belonged to the group of a few hundred seropositive cohort members. A peripheral blood sample was collected from each donor, and TCR beta sequencing was performed on peripheral blood mononuclear cells. The Qiagen DNeasy Blood Extraction Kit was used to extract genomic DNA from the blood cell samples. Trimming leaves V shorter by 1 base and J shorter by 5 bases, with the junction holding 8 bases beyond the gene matches. Taken from the germline V gene, the CDR1 and CDR2 loops are LGHNT and FRNRAP. The CDR3 measures 15 amino acids from cysteine to phenylalanine. Only CDR3 DNA is held: 45 bases, read in frame from base 1.

The specimen sequenced was PBMCs. The origin of this receptor is a woman under 40 in good health and CMV-seropositive. The rearranged chain carries TRBV12-5 and TRBJ2-7, with 7 bases matching TRBD1. CDR3 region: CASGLATGSGNEQYF. The DNA is TGTGCTAGTGGTTTGGCGACAGGGAGCGGCAACGAGCAGTACTTC.